This is a list of T cell receptor beta chains from one sample in a study of breast tumors, draining lymph nodes, adjacent tissues. TCRdb re-derived calls from the multiplex PCR reads in MiXCR, one entry per CDR3 protein. Of approximately 230,000 distinct CDR3 sequences listed, about 34% are singletons. Sequencing input: axillary lymph node tissue. The receptors stem from a female donor with breast cancer. Some clones in this sample may be carry-over from other donors' samples. The CDR3 runs from the conserved cysteine through the conserved F or W. D genes are given only for firm matches. The size entry is marked missing in some rows and otherwise reads once, few, many or a size class.

>few|TRBJ1-5|TRBV3-2|.
TGTGCCAGCAGCCAAGACAGGTGTCAAAGCAATCAGCCCCAGCATTTT
CASSQDRCQSNQPQHF
>.|TRBJ1-2|TRBV2|.
TGTGCCAGCGTTGAAGCCGACAAGCCATTTGGCTACACCTTC
CASVEADKPFGYTF
>many|TRBJ2-3|TRBV7-9|.
TGTGCCAGCAGCTTAGGACATGCAGATACGCAGTATTTT
CASSLGHADTQYF
>many|TRBJ2-7|TRBV7-2|TRBD1
TGTGCCAGCAGCTTAAAGGGACAGTTCTACGAGCAGTACTTC
CASSLKGQFYEQYF
>many|TRBJ1-2|TRBV7-2|.
TGTGCCAGCAGCACCAGGGTGTTGGACATATATGGCTACACCTTC
CASSTRVLDIYGYTF
>.|TRBJ2-7|TRBV11-2|TRBD1
TGTGCCAGCAGCTTAGGGACAGGGGGCTTCCACGAGCAGTACTTC
CASSLGTGGFHEQYF
>.|TRBJ1-6|TRBV5-1|.
TGCGCCAGCAGCTTGGGGACTAGCGGGAGCCCCAACCACTTT
CASSLGTSGSPNHF
>many|TRBJ2-2|TRBV24-1|TRBD1
TGTGCCACCAGTGATCCTCGACAGGGTGAGACCGGGGAGCTGTTTTTT
CATSDPRQGETGELFF
>.|TRBJ1-4|TRBV5-4|.
TGTGCCAGCAGCATGGACAGATTTGGGCACAATGAAAAACTGTTTTTT
CASSMDRFGHNEKLFF
>.|TRBJ1-3|TRBV7-9|TRBD1
TGTGCCAGCAGCCCCGGACAGGGATCGAACACCATATATTTT
CASSPGQGSNTIYF
>many|TRBJ2-5|TRBV4-3|.
TGCGCCAGCAGCCAAGATTTGGGACGGAGAGAGACCCAGTACTTC
CASSQDLGRRETQYF
>.|TRBJ1-1|TRBV4-1|.
TGCGCCAGCAGCCAAGATGAGGGAAGGCGAGCTTTCTTT
CASSQDEGRRAFF
>once|TRBJ2-5|TRBV4-2|TRBD2
TGTGCCAGCAGCCAAGGACTAGCGGGAGAGGAGGAGACCCAGTACTTC
CASSQGLAGEEETQYF
>many|TRBJ2-5|TRBV7-9|TRBD2
TGTGCCAGCAGCTTAGAAGCGGGGGTCGGCGAGACCCAGTACTTC
CASSLEAGVGETQYF
>many|TRBJ2-5|TRBV2|.
TGTGCCAGCAGGGAGTTCCAAGAGACCCAGTACTTC
CASREFQETQYF
>.|TRBJ2-1|TRBV7-8|.
TGTGCCGGCAGCCTCTCTGGGGGAAGCTCCTACAATGAGCAGTTCTTC
CAGSLSGGSSYNEQFF
>.|TRBJ2-1|TRBV3-1|.
TGTGCCAGCAGCCGAGGTCACAGAGGGGCCTACAATGAGCAGTTCTTC
CASSRGHRGAYNEQFF
>.|TRBJ2-7|TRBV5-1|TRBD2
TGCGCCAGCAGCTTGGATCTAGCGGGAGGGGGCAACGAGCAGTACTTC
CASSLDLAGGGNEQYF
>many|TRBJ2-7|TRBV19|TRBD1
TGTGCCAGTAGTATCTCCCGGGACAGGGGGCACGAGCAGTACTTC
CASSISRDRGHEQYF